This T cell receptor (beta chain) was retrieved from a study of T cell repertoires in cytomegalovirus infection. The wider study: Both CMV infection and a matching HLA type were indicated by public TCR beta signatures. Points from the study as a whole: Summed frequency of shared TCR beta families picked out CMV carriers who also had the relevant HLA. The ex vivo response was dominated by HLA-C-restricted CMV-specific TCR beta clonotypes.

TCRdb reanalysed the reads using MiXCR and keeps one entry per CDR3 protein. The sample has around 180,000 distinct CDR3 sequences; approximately 19% are singletons. This clonotype was counted at least ten times. Its antigen is not known. At one end, the junction sequence differs from germline, possibly due to a read error. CDR3 length equals 13 residues. From germline, CDR1 is SSHAT and CDR2 FNYEAQ (reference sequence). The chain combines TRBV7-7 with TRBJ2-7; D uncertain. The source material was PBMCs. The receptor's source is a human donor in good health (CMV status not recorded). Some clones in this sample may be carry-over from other donors' samples. CDR3 protein: CASSLNKLGEQYF. As DNA, the CDR3 is TGTGCTAGCAGCTTAAACAAGCTGGGCGAGCAGTACTTC.